This record covers a single TCR beta chain. Antigen: not known. The data derive from a study of B cell selection in AIRE deficiency. Study results and caveats: Tconv and Treg cells from AIRE-deficient patients resembled healthy donors in TCRBV usage, CDR3 length and diversity. Healthy donors alone shared 31.6% of approximately 3,500 Treg sequences; patients alone 9% to 9.5%. TCRbeta-only data showed 30% to 40% of shared healthy Treg sequences in healthy Tconv.

Trimming left V 5 bases short and J 7 bases short, with 21 bases between. Germline values: CDR1 MDHEN, CDR2 SYDVKM. This CDR3 has 17 amino acids. Regulatory T cells were sorted as CD4+CD25hiCD127low/negative cells. Original processing methods: Treg pools: some 5.6x10^4 distinct patient, approximately 8.8x10^4 donor TCRbeta sequences. TCRdb's copy holds only in-frame clones and misses some; the assay was immunoSEQ multiplex PCR. V, J and clone size were drawn from that table, and D and trimming were deduced from the DNA. The table includes some 21,000 clones, about 95% detected once. The sample consisted of Tregs sorted from PBMCs. This chain links TRBV28 with TRBJ1-6, with TRBD1 as a possible D gene (5 bases). The receptor's source is a human donor with AIRE deficiency. In DNA, the CDR3 is TGTGCCAGCAGTGCCGCGGGGTGGGGCGGGGAAAATTCACCCCTCCACTTT. It encodes CASSAAGWGGENSPLHF.